The present T cell receptor beta chain was sequenced within a study of shared clonotypes between healthy human individuals. On the study more broadly: Per donor, CD8 memory used one plate, CD8 naive used two, CD4 memory used three and CD4 naive used three.

Note on this clone: The antigen is unknown.

Study results and caveats: Relative to their counterparts shared across all four donors, non-shared clonotypes exhibited diminished generation probabilities. Among the subsets, naive ones generally showed larger estimated richness than memory ones.

Naive-designated CD8 cells lacked CD45RO, were positively enriched for CCR7, and omitted terminally differentiated effector memory CD45RA+ cells. Only Caucasian adults living in Nashville, Tennessee made up the donor group. Profiled with immunoSEQ multiplex PCR; TCRdb holds only in-frame clones, not every one. Among about 580,000 clones, roughly 98% were seen once, and the ten largest hold 0.3%. Looked up from germline, CDR1 is SQVTM and CDR2 is ANQGSEA. The CDR3 totals 13 residues. The V gene lost 7 bases and the J gene lost 4 bases, with 17 bases spanning the gap. The material sequenced was naive CD8+ T cells sorted from blood. This rearrangement joins TRBV29-1 to TRBJ2-7; a weak D match, TRBD1 (5 bases). This clonotype was obtained from a man aged 25 to 40 in good health. In DNA, the CDR3 is TGCAGCGGGACCGAGGCGGACACTTACGAGCAGTACTTC. Translating it yields CSGTEADTYEQYF.